Described below is a single T cell receptor (beta chain) sequence and its context. The data stem from a study of blood T cell repertoires in COVID-19. For the study at large: Acute and convalescent COVID-19 samples came from the United States, Italy and Spain. The analysed material was cDNA or gDNA that came from T cells, B-cell-depleted T cells, or PBMCs.

Authors' data handling: Scientists estimated how many nucleated cells there were by amplifying reference gene primers. TCRdb's copy holds only in-frame clones and misses some; the assay was immunoSEQ multiplex PCR. D and trimming come from the DNA, and the V and J calls and clone size come from that table. The table lists 200,000 to 250,000 clones, about four fifths of them singletons. The sequence was obtained from a woman aged 40 to 55 with acute or convalescent COVID-19. Sequencing was carried out using peripheral blood.

The CDR3: CASSLTAGSPLHF. CDR3 coding DNA: TGTGCCAGCAGCTTAACGGCGGGGTCACCCCTCCACTTT. The chain recombines TRBV7-3 with TRBJ1-6; D is uncertain. Germline CDR1 SGHTA, CDR2 FQGTGA. The CDR3 extends over 13 amino acids. V was trimmed by 0 bases and J by 10 bases, leaving 7 bases between them.